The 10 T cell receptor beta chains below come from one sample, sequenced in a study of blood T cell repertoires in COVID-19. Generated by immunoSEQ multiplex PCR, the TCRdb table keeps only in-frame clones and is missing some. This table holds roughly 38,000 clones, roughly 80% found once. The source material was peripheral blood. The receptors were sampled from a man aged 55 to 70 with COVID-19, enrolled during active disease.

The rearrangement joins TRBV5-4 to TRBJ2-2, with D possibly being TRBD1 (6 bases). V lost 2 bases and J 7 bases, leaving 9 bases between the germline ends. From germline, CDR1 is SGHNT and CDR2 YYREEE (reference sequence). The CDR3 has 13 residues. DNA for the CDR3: TGTGCCAGCAGCTTACAGGGAAACGGGGAGCTGTTTTTT. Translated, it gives CASSLQGNGELFF.

The DNA for the CDR3 is TGTGCCAGCAGTCCTGACAGGGTCGTTGGGGAGCTGTTTTTT. Translating it yields CASSPDRVVGELFF. The chain carries TRBV6-5 and TRBJ2-2; 7 bases are shared with TRBD1. Germline V CDR1 and CDR2: MNHEY, SVGAGI. The CDR3 has 14 amino acids. V lost 5 bases to trimming and J lost 8 bases; unmatched junction nucleotides: 8.

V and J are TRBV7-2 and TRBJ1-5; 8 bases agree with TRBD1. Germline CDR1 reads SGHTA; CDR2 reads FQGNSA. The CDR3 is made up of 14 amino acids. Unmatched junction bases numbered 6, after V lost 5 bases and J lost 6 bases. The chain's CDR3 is CASSTQGASQPQHF. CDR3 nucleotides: TGTGCCAGCAGCACCCAGGGGGCGAGTCAGCCCCAGCATTTT.

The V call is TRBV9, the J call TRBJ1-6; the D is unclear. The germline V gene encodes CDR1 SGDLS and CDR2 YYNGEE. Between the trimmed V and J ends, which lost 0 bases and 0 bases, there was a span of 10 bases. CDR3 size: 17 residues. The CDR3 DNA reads TGTGCCAGCAGCGTAGCCGCGGCGAGCTCCTATAATTCACCCCTCCACTTT. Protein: CASSVAAASSYNSPLHF.

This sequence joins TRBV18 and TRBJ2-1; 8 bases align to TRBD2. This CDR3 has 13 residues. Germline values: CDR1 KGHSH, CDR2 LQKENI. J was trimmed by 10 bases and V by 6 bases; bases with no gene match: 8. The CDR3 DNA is TGTGCCAGCTCCAATTCCGGGGGGGCAGAGCAGTTCTTC. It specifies CASSNSGGAEQFF.

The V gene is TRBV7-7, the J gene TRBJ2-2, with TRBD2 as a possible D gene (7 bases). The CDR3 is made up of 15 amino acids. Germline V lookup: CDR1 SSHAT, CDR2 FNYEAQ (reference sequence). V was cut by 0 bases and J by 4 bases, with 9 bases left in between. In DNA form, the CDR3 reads TGTGCCAGCAGCTTAGCCCGGGGGGCCACCGGGGAGCTGTTTTTT. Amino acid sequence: CASSLARGATGELFF.

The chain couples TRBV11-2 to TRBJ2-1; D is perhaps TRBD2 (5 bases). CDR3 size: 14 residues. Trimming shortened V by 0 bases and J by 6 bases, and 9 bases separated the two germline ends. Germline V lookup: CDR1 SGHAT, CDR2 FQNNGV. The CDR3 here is CASSLERVSNEQFF. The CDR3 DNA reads TGTGCCAGCAGCTTAGAGAGGGTCTCCAATGAGCAGTTCTTC.

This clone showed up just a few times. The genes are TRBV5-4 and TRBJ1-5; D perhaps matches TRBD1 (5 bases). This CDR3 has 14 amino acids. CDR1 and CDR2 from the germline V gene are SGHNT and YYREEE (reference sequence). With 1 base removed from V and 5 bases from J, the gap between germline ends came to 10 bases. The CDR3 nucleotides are TGTGCCAGCAGCTTGCAGGGCAGCCATCAGCCCCAGCATTTT. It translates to CASSLQGSHQPQHF.

CDR3 protein: CASSKSQGLDQPQHF. The CDR3 DNA follows: TGTGCCAGCAGCAAATCCCAGGGATTGGATCAGCCCCAGCATTTT. The chain joins TRBV21-1 to TRBJ1-5; TRBD1 is the table's D call and was not checked against the DNA. TRBV21-1 is annotated as a pseudogene. CDR3 size: 15 residues.

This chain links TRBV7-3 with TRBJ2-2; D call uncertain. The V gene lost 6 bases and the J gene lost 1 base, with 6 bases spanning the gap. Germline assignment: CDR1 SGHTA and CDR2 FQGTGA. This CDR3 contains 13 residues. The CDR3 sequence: CASSSVNTGELFF. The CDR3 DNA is TGTGCCAGCAGTTCCGTGAACACCGGGGAGCTGTTTTTT.